These T cell receptor beta chains were read from a single sample in a study of CD8+ T cells in alopecia areata. Measured with immunoSEQ multiplex PCR; TCRdb has only the in-frame clones, and not every one. The sample holds 170,000 or so clones, 53% seen once. The source was CD8+ T cells sorted from blood, collected at week 24, from a patient treated with tofacitinib. These receptor sequences come from a human donor with alopecia areata. CDR3s include the opening cysteine and the closing phenylalanine or tryptophan. The order of the fields is D gene, J gene, V gene, clone size, CDR3 DNA, CDR3 protein. D genes are given only for firm matches. Clone size appears in some rows only: once, few, many, or a class for an expanded clone.

>NA|TRBJ2-1|TRBV11-1|NA
TGTGCCAGCAGCTTATCTCGGGGAGCGGAGTACAATGAGCAGTTCTTC
CASSLSRGAEYNEQFF
>NA|TRBJ2-1|TRBV11-2|NA
TGTGCCAGCAGCTTATCGAGTGAGCAGTTCTTC
CASSLSSEQFF
>NA|TRBJ2-7|TRBV19|few
TGTGCCAGTAGCCCGACGTCCTCCTACGAGCAGTACTTC
CASSPTSSYEQYF
>NA|TRBJ1-5|TRBV10-3|NA
TGTGCCATCAGTGACGGCCAGAATCAGCCCCAGCATTTT
CAISDGQNQPQHF
>NA|TRBJ2-2|TRBV4-3|NA
TGCGCCAGCAGCCAAGTAATAGCAGGCTGGTCGACCGGGGAGCTGTTTTTT
CASSQVIAGWSTGELFF
>NA|TRBJ2-5|TRBV19|few
TGTGCCAGTAGGCAGGGGTCAGAGACCCAGTACTTC
CASRQGSETQYF
>TRBD1|TRBJ2-7|TRBV30|NA
TGTGCCTGGGGGGACAGGGCAGACGAGCAGTACTTC
CAWGDRADEQYF
>TRBD1|TRBJ1-1|TRBV4-3|NA
TGCGCCAGCAGCCAAGTTCCCTCGGGACAGGGGGGTAATGAAGCTTTCTTT
CASSQVPSGQGGNEAFF
>NA|TRBJ1-1|TRBV29-1|NA
TGCAGCGTTATTTACACTGAAGCTTTCTTT
CSVIYTEAFF
>NA|TRBJ1-2|TRBV6-5|NA
TGTGCCAGCAGTTCGGGCCTCCTCTCGGGCTACACCTTC
CASSSGLLSGYTF
>TRBD2|TRBJ2-2|TRBV29-1|NA
TGCAGCGTTGAAGATCGGATAGCGGGGGAAGTCAAGCCCGGGGAGCTGTTTTTT
CSVEDRIAGEVKPGELFF
>TRBD2|TRBJ2-2|TRBV7-8|NA
TGTGCCAGCAGCTCGGGACTAGCGGGGGGGCCCGGGGAGCTGTTTTTT
CASSSGLAGGPGELFF
>NA|TRBJ2-4|TRBV15|NA
TGTGCCACCAGGGACCCAAGACAGAACATTCAGTACTTC
CATRDPRQNIQYF
>NA|TRBJ2-7|TRBV7-8|NA
TGTGCCAGCAGCTTAGCTCCCCACGAGCAGTACTTC
CASSLAPHEQYF
>TRBD1|TRBJ1-2|TRBV29-1|few
TGCAGCGTGGGACAGGAACTTGGCTACACCTTC
CSVGQELGYTF
>TRBD1|TRBJ2-3|TRBV4-3|NA
TGCGCCAGCAGCCAAGATCCATTGGGGACAGGCTTAGCAGATACGCAGTATTTT
CASSQDPLGTGLADTQYF
>NA|TRBJ1-5|TRBV6-5|NA
TGTGCCAGCGGCCTAGTAGCGCATAATCAGCCCCAGCATTTT
CASGLVAHNQPQHF
>NA|TRBJ1-1|TRBV5-6|once
TGTGCCAGCAGCTTTCAGGGGAAGACTGAAGCTTTCTTT
CASSFQGKTEAFF
>NA|TRBJ2-1|TRBV5-1|few
TGCGCCAGCAGCTTGGGGGGCGCTTTCCCGAGCCTATACAATGAGCAGTTCTTC
CASSLGGAFPSLYNEQFF
>NA|TRBJ1-2|TRBV30|NA
TGTGCCTGGAGGGGCGCCCCGCTTGGCTACACCTTC
CAWRGAPLGYTF
>NA|TRBJ1-1|TRBV5-6|few
TGTGCCAGCAGCCCCGAGGCAGGAGGTAACACTGAAGCTTTCTTT
CASSPEAGGNTEAFF
>NA|TRBJ1-1|TRBV7-2|NA
TGTGCCAGCAGCCTCACCCAGGGGAGGGTGAACACTGAAGCTTTCTTT
CASSLTQGRVNTEAFF
>NA|TRBJ1-1|TRBV13|NA
TGTGCCAGCAGCTTAGCCCTGAGGGAAGCTTTCTTT
CASSLALREAFF
>TRBD1|TRBJ2-2|TRBV6-6|NA
TGTGCCAGCAGCCCCCGACAGGGGCAGAACACCGGGGAGCTGTTTTTT
CASSPRQGQNTGELFF
>NA|TRBJ1-2|TRBV11-2|NA
TGTGCCAGCAGCCCCGCCGAGACAGAGATTTATGGCTACACCTTC
CASSPAETEIYGYTF
>NA|TRBJ2-7|TRBV5-1|NA
TGCGCCAGCAGCTTGGGCACAGGCTGGTACGAGCAGTACTTC
CASSLGTGWYEQYF